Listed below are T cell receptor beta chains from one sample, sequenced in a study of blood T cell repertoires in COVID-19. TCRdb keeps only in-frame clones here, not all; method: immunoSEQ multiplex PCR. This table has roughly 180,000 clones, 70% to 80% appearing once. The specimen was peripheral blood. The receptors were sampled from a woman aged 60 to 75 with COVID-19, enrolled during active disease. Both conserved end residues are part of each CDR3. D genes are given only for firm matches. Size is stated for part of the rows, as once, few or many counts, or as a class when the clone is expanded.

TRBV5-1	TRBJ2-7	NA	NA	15	CASSLSAGASYEQYF	TGCGCCAGCAGCTTAAGTGCAGGGGCATCCTACGAGCAGTACTTC
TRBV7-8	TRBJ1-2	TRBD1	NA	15	CASSLRQGLFYGYTF	TGTGCCAGCAGCTTAAGACAGGGACTCTTCTATGGCTACACCTTC
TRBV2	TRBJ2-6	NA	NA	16	CASSGRQSSGANVLTF	TGTGCCAGCAGTGGGCGACAGAGCTCTGGGGCCAACGTCCTGACTTTC
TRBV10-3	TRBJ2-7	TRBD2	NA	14	CAISSLAGYYEQYF	TGTGCCATCAGCTCACTAGCGGGTTATTACGAGCAGTACTTC
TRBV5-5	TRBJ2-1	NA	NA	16	CASSPEGSMSYNEQFF	TGTGCCAGCAGCCCCGAAGGGAGTATGTCCTACAATGAGCAGTTCTTC
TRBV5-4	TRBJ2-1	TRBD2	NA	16	CASSPELAGGLGEQFF	TGTGCCAGCAGCCCTGAACTAGCGGGGGGTCTAGGGGAGCAGTTCTTC
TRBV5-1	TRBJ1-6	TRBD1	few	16	CASSDGQGASNSPLHF	TGCGCCAGCAGCGATGGACAGGGGGCCAGTAATTCACCCCTCCACTTT
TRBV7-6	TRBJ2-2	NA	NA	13	CASSPRGRGELFF	TGTGCCAGCAGCCCACGGGGGAGGGGGGAGCTGTTTTTT
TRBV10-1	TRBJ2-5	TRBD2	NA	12	CACIAGGETQYF	TGCGCCTGTATAGCGGGGGGCGAGACCCAGTACTTC
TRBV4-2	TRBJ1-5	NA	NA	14	CASSQDLRSQPQHF	TGTGCCAGCAGCCAAGATCTTAGGAGTCAGCCCCAGCATTTT
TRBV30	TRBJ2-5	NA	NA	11	CAWTRQETQYF	TGTGCCTGGACCCGCCAAGAGACCCAGTACTTC